This T cell receptor (beta chain) was sequenced for a study of high-grade serous ovarian cancer treatment subgroups. Study-wide results and caveats: Higher neoantigen levels went with greater TCR clonal relatedness. Only CDR3 was analyzed; CDR1 and CDR2 were not. Different patients shared almost no repertoire; same-patient tumors shared about 0.095 to 0.79.

Remarks on this clone: Its target is not known.

Sequencing used immunoSEQ multiplex PCR; TCRdb keeps in-frame clones, though not all of them. The data contain more than 35,000 clones, around three quarters of them singletons. Tumor tissue was taken before any definitive surgery or chemotherapy was given. Sequencing was carried out using tumor tissue. The TCR originated in a human donor with high-grade serous ovarian cancer.

The CDR3 is CAITLAGGEDGEQYF. CDR3 nucleotides: TGTGCCATCACCTTAGCGGGAGGGGAGGACGGCGAGCAGTACTTC. This chain links TRBV6-5 with TRBJ2-7, with 11 bases matching TRBD2. J lost 6 bases, V lost 10 bases, and 14 bases had no gene match. Germline V gene data show CDR1 as MNHEY and CDR2 as SVGAGI. This CDR3 comprises 15 residues.